This TCR beta chain is drawn from a study of Ad26.COV2.S vaccination and SARS-CoV-2 variants. Overall study context: The vaccine Ad26.COV2.S was put into the muscle once, or twice with 56 days between. Findings and caveats of the study: Using TCR breadth and depth analyses may have led to underestimated total T cell responses.

Repertoires were generated with immunoSEQ multiplex PCR, while TCRdb's copy carries only in-frame clones and drops some. This sample carries hundreds of thousands of clones, less than 90% of them seen once, and the ten largest clones take about 10%. Points on this clone: The target antigen is unknown.

The treatment here: roughly 19 received Ad26.COV2.S at low or high dose, single or two shots; several received placebo; per-sample allocation not given. Samples were taken on day 63 after the first vaccine or placebo injection. This Boston cohort included adults aged 18-55 years. Here the sequenced sample was peripheral blood, taken in a trial of Ad26.COV2.S vaccine versus placebo. The sequence was collected from a person aged 18-60 years who received the Ad26.COV2.S COVID-19 vaccine or a placebo.

CDR3 sequence: CASGTLRMNTEAFF. DNA of the CDR3: TGTGCCAGTGGGACACTGCGCATGAACACTGAAGCTTTCTTT. The gene calls are TRBV28 and TRBJ1-1, with D possibly being TRBD1 (6 bases). The CDR3 runs 14 residues. V was shortened by 9 bases and J by 0 bases, with 14 bases between the two germline ends. Germline V gene data show CDR1 as MDHEN and CDR2 as SYDVKM.